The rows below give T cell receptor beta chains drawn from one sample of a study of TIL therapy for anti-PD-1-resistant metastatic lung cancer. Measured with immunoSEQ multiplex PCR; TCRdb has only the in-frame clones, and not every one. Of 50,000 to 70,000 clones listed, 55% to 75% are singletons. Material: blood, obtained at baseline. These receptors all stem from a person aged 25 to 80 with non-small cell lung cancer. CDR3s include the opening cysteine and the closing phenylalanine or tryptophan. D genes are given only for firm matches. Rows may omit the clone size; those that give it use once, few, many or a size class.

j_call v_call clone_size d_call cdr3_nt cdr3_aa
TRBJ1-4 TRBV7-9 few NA TGTGCCAGCAGCTTAGGAACGTCAACTAATGAAAAACTGTTTTTT CASSLGTSTNEKLFF
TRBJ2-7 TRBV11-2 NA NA TGTGCCAGCAGCCCGGTAGGGAACGTCCACGAGCAGTACTTC CASSPVGNVHEQYF
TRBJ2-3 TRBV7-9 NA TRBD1 TGTGCCAGCAGCTTAACGGGACAGGGAGGTTCAGATACGCAGTATTTT CASSLTGQGGSDTQYF
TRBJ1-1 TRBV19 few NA TGTGCCAGTAGCCCCGGGGTGAATCGGGACACTGAAGCTTTCTTT CASSPGVNRDTEAFF
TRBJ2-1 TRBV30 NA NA TGTGCCTATGCTACCGGAGTAGTAAATGAGCAGTTCTTC CAYATGVVNEQFF
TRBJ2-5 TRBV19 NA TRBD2 TGTGCCAGTAAGGCTAGCGGGGGGGTTGAGACCCAGTACTTC CASKASGGVETQYF
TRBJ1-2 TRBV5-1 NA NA TGCGCCAGCAGCTTGGCCAGGGAAACAGGCTACACCTTC CASSLARETGYTF
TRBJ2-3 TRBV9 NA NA TGTGCCAGCAGCTCCGGCCGGAGCGCAGATACGCAGTATTTT CASSSGRSADTQYF
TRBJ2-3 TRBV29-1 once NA TGCAGCACCCGGACAGTCGGATGGGTGTTGACGCAGTATTTT CSTRTVGWVLTQYF
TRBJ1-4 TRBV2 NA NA TGTGCCAGCTCGGACCGGCTGTCTGAAAAACTGTTTTTT CASSDRLSEKLFF
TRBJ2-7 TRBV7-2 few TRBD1 TGTGCCAGCAGCTTAAACAGGGGGCACTACGAGCAGTACTTC CASSLNRGHYEQYF
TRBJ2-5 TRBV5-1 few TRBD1 TGCGCCAGCAGGGACAGGGGTGGAGAGACCCAGTACTTC CASRDRGGETQYF
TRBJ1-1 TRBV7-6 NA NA TGTGCCAGCAGCCTAGAGGGGGTGAACACTGAAGCTTTCTTT CASSLEGVNTEAFF
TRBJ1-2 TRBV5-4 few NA TGTGCCAGCAGCCATCCTCGTCAAGCTAACTATGGCTACACCTTC CASSHPRQANYGYTF
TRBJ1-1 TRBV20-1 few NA TGCAGTGCCCGGGAGTTCACTGAAGCTTTCTTT CSAREFTEAFF
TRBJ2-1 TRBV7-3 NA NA TGTGCCAGCAGCTTAGCGGACACCCGGGATGAGCAGTTCTTC CASSLADTRDEQFF